Each of the 4 T cell receptor beta chains below was sequenced from the same sample in a study of OX40 agonist ivuxolimab in advanced cancers. Library construction relied on the immunoSEQ multiplex PCR assay. TCRdb holds this immuneACCESS table with in-frame rearrangements only. Some clones are missing; in checked studies, unresolved V genes explain under half, and the rest has no known cause. Across this sample there are 84,000 or so clones, with over 85% seen only once. 9.5% to 11% of the sample comes from the top ten. The material was CD4+ or CD8+ T cells sorted from blood, obtained in a trial of the OX40 agonist ivuxolimab. Receptors originate from an adult with an advanced solid tumor such as melanoma, head and neck, liver or kidney cancer.

This sequence joins TRBV19 and TRBJ2-1, with 11 bases identical to TRBD2. Unmatched junction bases numbered 9, after V lost 1 base and J lost 1 base. The CDR3 is made up of 19 amino acids. Germline-derived CDR1 and CDR2 are LNHDA and SQIVND (reference sequence). For the CDR3, the DNA is TGTGCCAGTAGTATAGTGGGCCTAGCGGGAGGTTCTTCCTACAATGAGCAGTTCTTC. This encodes CASSIVGLAGGSSYNEQFF.

V is TRBV15 and J is TRBJ1-5; D is undetermined. CDR3 length: 16 amino acids. Trimming removed 0 bases at V and 0 bases at J, with 9 bases between. CDR1 and CDR2 (germline): LNHNV, YYDKDF (reference sequence). Here the CDR3 DNA reads TGTGCCACCAGCAGAGATTCCGTTTATAGCAATCAGCCCCAGCATTTT. Encoded protein: CATSRDSVYSNQPQHF.

The chain joins TRBV4-1 to TRBJ2-3; D might be TRBD2 (6 bases). Germline CDR1 reads MGHRA; CDR2 reads YSYEKL. V was cut by 2 bases and J by 2 bases, with 14 bases left in between. This CDR3 is built from 16 residues. In DNA, the CDR3 is TGCGCCAGCAGCCAAATCCCGGGACTGAACACAGATACGCAGTATTTT. Its protein product is CASSQIPGLNTDTQYF.

The genes are TRBV4-3 and TRBJ2-7; D is ambiguous. The V and J ends lost 0 bases and 0 bases respectively, with 9 bases between them. CDR1 LGHNA and CDR2 YSLEER come from the germline V gene. The CDR3 is 15 residues long. The CDR3 is CASSQEPWLSYEQYF. Here the CDR3 DNA reads TGCGCCAGCAGCCAAGAGCCCTGGCTCTCCTACGAGCAGTACTTC.